The rows below give T cell receptor beta chains drawn from one sample of a study of identical twins. MiXCR, applied by TCRdb to the 5' RACE reads, yields one record per CDR3 protein. The sample shows some 330,000 distinct CDR3 sequences, 8.5% to 10% of them seen only once. Sequencing was carried out using naive T cells sorted from blood. The receptors derive from a woman between 50 and 59 years old in good health. The CDR3 runs from the conserved cysteine through the conserved F or W. D genes are given only for firm matches. A clone size is listed for some rows: how often the clone was seen (once, few, many), or a class if it is expanded.

D: TRBD1
size: few
J: TRBJ2-2
V: TRBV3-1
CDR3: CASSQARGPYTGELFF
DNA: TGTGCCAGCAGCCAGGCTAGGGGGCCCTACACCGGGGAGCTGTTTTTT

D: TRBD2
size: few
J: TRBJ2-1
V: TRBV20-1
CDR3: CSSGLAGADEQFF
DNA: TGCAGTTCGGGACTAGCGGGAGCTGATGAGCAGTTCTTC

D: TRBD2
size: -
J: TRBJ2-7
V: TRBV30
CDR3: CAWALGRGSSYEQYF
DNA: TGTGCCTGGGCCTTGGGGAGGGGCAGCTCCTACGAGCAGTACTTC

D: -
size: -
J: TRBJ1-1
V: TRBV29-1
CDR3: CSVGGGWVNTEAFF
DNA: TGCAGCGTCGGGGGTGGGTGGGTGAACACTGAAGCTTTCTTT

D: -
size: -
J: TRBJ2-3
V: TRBV7-8
CDR3: CASSLVPSRVTDTQYF
DNA: TGTGCCAGCAGCTTAGTACCTTCAAGGGTCACAGATACGCAGTATTTT

D: TRBD1
size: many
J: TRBJ2-7
V: TRBV12-3/TRBV12-4
CDR3: CASSFRDRGEQYF
DNA: TGTGCCAGCAGTTTTCGGGACAGGGGCGAGCAGTACTTC

D: TRBD2
size: many
J: TRBJ2-2
V: TRBV12-3/TRBV12-4
CDR3: CASSFGTSGRNTGELFF
DNA: TGTGCCAGCAGCTTTGGGACTAGCGGGAGGAACACCGGGGAGCTGTTTTTT

D: -
size: -
J: TRBJ2-3
V: TRBV4-1
CDR3: CASSQGVPSTDTQYF
DNA: TGCGCCAGCAGCCAAGGGGTGCCGAGCACAGATACGCAGTATTTT

D: TRBD2
size: few
J: TRBJ2-7
V: TRBV2
CDR3: CASVGPGLAGPWIYEQYF
DNA: TGTGCCAGCGTAGGACCGGGACTAGCGGGACCGTGGATCTACGAGCAGTACTTC

D: -
size: -
J: TRBJ2-1
V: TRBV9
CDR3: CARITSLVDNEQFF
DNA: TGTGCCAGGATTACTAGCTTAGTGGACAATGAGCAGTTCTTC